This T cell receptor beta chain emerged from a study of T cells in Graves' hyperthyroidism and ophthalmopathy. This CDR3 spans 15 amino acids. V lost 3 bases to trimming and J lost 6 bases; unmatched junction nucleotides: 3. The germline CDR1 and CDR2 sequences are MNHEY and SMNVEV (reference sequence). General observations from the study: Using 13 V-J features, a model discriminated ophthalmopathy from stable hyperthyroidism.

Researchers amplified the TCR beta CDR3 regions from RNA transcripts. During a first-round RT-PCR of the TCR CDR3, the HTBI primer set was used. TCRdb itself ran the multiplex PCR reads through MiXCR, one entry per CDR3 protein. Of approximately 620,000 distinct CDR3 sequences listed, 14% are singletons. This clonotype was observed many times. Its antigen is unknown. The sample of blood was obtained at first hyperthyroidism diagnosis (before any ophthalmopathy symptoms). The sequence was obtained from a woman between 25 and 40 years old with Graves' hyperthyroidism that later progressed to Graves' ophthalmopathy. Sequencing input: blood. V usage is TRBV27 and J usage is TRBJ2-1; 12 bases match TRBD2. CDR3 DNA: TGTGCCAGCAGTTTGCTAGCGGGAGGGGTCAATGAGCAGTTCTTC. Amino acids: CASSLLAGGVNEQFF.